This TCR beta chain originates from a study of early T cells in non-severe SARS-CoV-2 infection (dated by TCRdb to 2020 to 2022). Background on the whole study: Because TCR sequencing was done on bulk RNA from unsorted whole blood, the alpha and beta chains could not be paired.

Its CDR3 holds 12 amino acids, cysteine through phenylalanine. This entry keeps only the CDR3 DNA: 36 bases, framed from base 1. CDR1 and CDR2 (SGHAT, FQNNGV) derive from the germline V gene. Trimming takes 5 bases from V and 4 bases from J, and the germline ends sit 9 bases apart. On this clonotype itself: The clone's antigen remains unknown. No clone much larger than this one lies a single base away; base qualities are absent.

Study-level results and caveats: Matching against VDJdb was skewed toward anti-spike CD8 responses, likely underestimated virus-specific expansions, and missed private and CD4 specificities.

The library relied on 5' RACE. Sequencer: NextSeq 500. The TCR library protocol attached unique molecular identifiers to individual cDNA molecules to correct for sequencing error and PCR bias. Both TCR alpha and beta chains were sequenced, and tight co-correlation was observed between alpha and beta sequence abundances in each sample. Per the authors' processing: Decombinator V4 was used to perform V gene, J gene and CDR3 annotation of TCR sequences. TCRs were defined as expanded if a significant change between any two time points was detected under a Poisson model with p below 0.0001. TCR abundances were normalised to the total number of TCRs sequenced in each sample and reported as counts per million. TRAV1-2 paired with TRAJ12, TRAJ20 or TRAJ33 defined MAIT TCRs, while TRAV10 paired with TRAJ18 defined iNKT TCRs. A search of VDJdb, accessed on 1 November 2021, was run for TCRs annotated to CMV, EBV and SARS-CoV-2, with TCRs annotated for multiple antigens excluded. The public sequencing data were trimmed at Q25 with fastp and processed into clonotypes with MiXCR by TCRdb, which kept only in-frame beta chains. Each CDR3 protein appears once, grouped with its most common genes and DNA. None of the V and J calls come from the authors' own analysis; TCRdb made them. The sample includes roughly 65,000 distinct CDR3 sequences, with roughly a tenth observed a single time. 6.4% of the sample goes to the ten largest clones.

Set within a cohort of healthcare workers in London, UK, this nested case-control study involved weekly PCR testing of nasopharyngeal swabs along with blood sampling. Healthcare workers were recruited during the week of the UK lockdown, between 23 and 31 March 2020, and followed weekly for up to about 16 weeks. The receptor's source is an adult who was a healthcare worker with PCR-confirmed SARS-CoV-2 infection or an uninfected control (not recorded which). Input material: whole blood. The chain employs TRBV11-2 and TRBJ2-7; the D gene is possibly TRBD2, with 5 bases matching. The CDR3 corresponds to CASSRWTYEQYF. The DNA is TGTGCCAGCAGCAGATGGACTTACGAGCAGTACTTC.